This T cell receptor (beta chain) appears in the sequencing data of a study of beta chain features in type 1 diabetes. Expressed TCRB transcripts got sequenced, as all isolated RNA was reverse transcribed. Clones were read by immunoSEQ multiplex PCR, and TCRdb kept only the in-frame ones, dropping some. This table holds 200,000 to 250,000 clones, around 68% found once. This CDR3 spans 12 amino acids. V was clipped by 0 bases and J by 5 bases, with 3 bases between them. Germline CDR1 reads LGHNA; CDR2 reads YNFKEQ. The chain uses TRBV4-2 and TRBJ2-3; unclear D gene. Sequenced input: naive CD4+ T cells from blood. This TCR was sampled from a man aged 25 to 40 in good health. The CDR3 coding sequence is TGTGCCAGCAGCCAAGAGTTAGATACGCAGTATTTT. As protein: CASSQELDTQYF.